This T cell receptor (beta chain) was found in a study of beta chain features in type 1 diabetes. Whole-study findings and limits: For Type 1 diabetes patients, all four CD4+ subsets carried TCRB CDR3s that were moderately but significantly shorter.

V lost 8 bases, J lost 5 bases, and 8 bases stayed unmatched. The CDR3 spans 13 residues. Germline lookup yields CDR1 SGHNT and CDR2 YENEEA. As concerns this clone: What it binds is not known.

The investigators reverse transcribed all of the isolated RNA, so they sequenced expressed TCRB transcripts. Produced via immunoSEQ multiplex PCR; TCRdb's table is partial and in-frame only. The table records under 250,000 clones, roughly an eighth of them present only once. The V call is TRBV11-3, the J call TRBJ2-7; 8 bases line up with TRBD1. The sequence was obtained from a woman in her thirties or forties in good health. Sequencing was performed on naive CD4+ T cells from blood. The DNA for the CDR3 is TGTGCCAGCTCTGACAGGGGAGCACACGAGCAGTACTTC. Its protein is CASSDRGAHEQYF. Complete variable domain (other parts from reference TRBV11-3 and TRBJ2-7): EAGVVQSPRYKIIEKKQPVAFWCNPISGHNTLYWYLQNLGQGPELLIRYENEEAVDDSQLPKDRFSAERLKGVDSTLKIQPAELGDSAVYLCASSDRGAHEQYFGPGTRLTVT.